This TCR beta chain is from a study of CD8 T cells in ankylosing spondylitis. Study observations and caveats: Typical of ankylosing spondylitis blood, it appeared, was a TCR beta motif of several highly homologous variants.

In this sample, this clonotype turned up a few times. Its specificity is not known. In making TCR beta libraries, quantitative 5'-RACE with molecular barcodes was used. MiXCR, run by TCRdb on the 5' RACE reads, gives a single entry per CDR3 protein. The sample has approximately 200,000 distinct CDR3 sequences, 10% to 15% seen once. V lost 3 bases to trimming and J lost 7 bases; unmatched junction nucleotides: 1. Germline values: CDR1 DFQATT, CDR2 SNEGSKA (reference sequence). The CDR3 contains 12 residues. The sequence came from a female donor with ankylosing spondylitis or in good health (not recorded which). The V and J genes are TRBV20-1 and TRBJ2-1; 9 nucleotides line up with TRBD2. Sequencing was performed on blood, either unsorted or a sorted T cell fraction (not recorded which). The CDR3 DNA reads TGCAGTGCTAGGAGCGGGAGGAATGAGCAGTTCTTC. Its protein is CSARSGRNEQFF.